The 26 T cell receptor beta chains presented below share a single source sample, sequenced in a study of blood T cell repertoires in COVID-19. The repertoire was sequenced with immunoSEQ multiplex PCR; TCRdb's copy has only in-frame clones and lacks some. This table holds more than 200,000 clones, under 90% found once. Sequences were obtained from peripheral blood. The source of these receptors is an older man with acute or convalescent COVID-19.

The chain links TRBV19 to TRBJ2-1; 12 nucleotides match TRBD2. The CDR3 contains 15 residues. V was pared by 5 bases and J by 6 bases, with 5 bases of the junction left unmatched. CDR1 LNHDA and CDR2 SQIVND come from the germline V gene (reference sequence). CDR3 DNA sequence: TGTGCCAGTAGTGTGACTAGCGGGAGTCTCAATGAGCAGTTCTTC. It translates to CASSVTSGSLNEQFF.

The CDR3 region is CASSLPGTSGSALEQYF. The CDR3 nucleotides are TGCGCCAGCAGCTTGCCCGGGACTAGCGGGAGCGCCCTCGAGCAGTACTTC. The J gene is TRBJ2-7, the V gene TRBV5-1; 14 bases map to TRBD2. Germline V CDR1 and CDR2: SGHRS, YFSETQ. This CDR3 has 17 residues. V dropped 1 base and J dropped 6; count of bases not matched to a gene: 9. Based on the CDR3 plus reference TRBV5-1 and TRBJ2-7, the full variable domain is KAGVTQTPRYLIKTRGQQVTLSCSPISGHRSVSWYQQTPGQGLQFLFEYFSETQRNKGNFPGRFSGRQFSNSRSEMNVSTLELGDSALYLCASSLPGTSGSALEQYFGPGTRLTVT.

This chain uses TRBV18 with TRBJ2-5; 10 nucleotides match TRBD2. Per the germline V gene, CDR1 is KGHSH and CDR2 is LQKENI. This CDR3 has 15 residues. The trim removed 6 bases at V and 4 bases at J, leaving 8 bases unmatched. CDR3: CASSQSAGGRETQYF. The CDR3 DNA is TGTGCCAGCTCGCAGTCAGCGGGAGGGCGAGAGACCCAGTACTTC.

DNA of the CDR3: TGTGCCAGCAGCCCCGGACTAGCGGGCGAAGGGTTCTTC. The encoded protein is CASSPGLAGEGFF. The chain combines TRBV7-8 with TRBJ2-1; the match to TRBD2 covers 11 bases. V dropped 5 bases and J dropped 15; count of bases not matched to a gene: 9. CDR1 is SGHVS and CDR2 is FQNEAQ in the germline V gene. CDR3 length equals 13 residues.

The chain links TRBV4-1 to TRBJ2-5; the match to TRBD2 covers 12 bases. V gave up 0 bases and J gave up 5 bases; unmatched junction bases: 19. The CDR3 covers 21 residues. CDR1 is MGHRA and CDR2 is YSYEKL in the germline V gene. DNA for the CDR3: TGCGCCAGCAGCCAAGATGAGGCTAGCGGGAGGGTTTTCCCTCCCGGGGAGACCCAGTACTTC. Its protein product is CASSQDEASGRVFPPGETQYF.

The chain links TRBV18 to TRBJ2-1, with 8 bases identical to TRBD1. Trimming took 3 bases from V and 3 from J; bases not matched to a gene: 7. The CDR3 consists of 16 residues. Germline CDR1 is KGHSH and CDR2 is LQKENI. CDR3 bases: TGTGCCAGCTCACCCTTTGGACAGGGATTCTACAATGAGCAGTTCTTC. This encodes CASSPFGQGFYNEQFF.

This chain uses TRBV7-3 with TRBJ1-1, with D maybe TRBD1 (5 bases). V shed 4 bases and J shed 11 bases, with 17 bases lying between them. From germline, CDR1 is SGHTA and CDR2 FQGTGA. The CDR3 contains 13 residues. This chain's CDR3 is CASSSTPQAQAFF. DNA for the CDR3: TGTGCCAGCAGCTCAACCCCACAGGCCCAGGCTTTCTTT.

The rearrangement links TRBV5-1 to TRBJ2-1; tentative D call: TRBD2 (6 bases). CDR1 is SGHRS and CDR2 is YFSETQ in the germline V gene. With 4 bases removed from V and 1 base from J, the gap between germline ends came to 15 bases. This CDR3 has 16 amino acids. The CDR3: CASSTPGLQSYNEQFF. The CDR3 nucleotides are TGCGCCAGCAGCACGCCGGGACTCCAGTCCTACAATGAGCAGTTCTTC.

The chain links TRBV7-6 to TRBJ2-1; no clear D gene. Germline V gene lookup returns CDR1 SGHVS and CDR2 FNYEAQ. Between the trimmed V and J ends, which lost 5 bases and 6 bases, there was a span of 20 bases. This CDR3 comprises 16 residues. The CDR3 DNA follows: TGTGCCAGCAGCCCTCAGGCCCTACAGCTTAGCAATGAGCAGTTCTTC. It is translated as CASSPQALQLSNEQFF.

The V call is TRBV30, the J call TRBJ2-5; D gene unclear. This CDR3 contains 13 residues. Deletions cut 2 bases from V and 1 base from J, with 8 bases between. The germline V gene encodes CDR1 GTSNPN and CDR2 SVGIG (reference sequence). As DNA, the CDR3 is TGTGCCTGGAGTCGCGGCAGCCAAGAGACCCAGTACTTC. Translation gives CAWSRGSQETQYF.

This chain links TRBV19 with TRBJ1-2, with a tentative D call TRBD1 (5 bases). The CDR3 length is 16 residues. Germline values: CDR1 LNHDA, CDR2 SQIVND (reference sequence). The V gene lost 7 bases and the J gene lost 2 bases, with 20 bases spanning the gap. CDR3 in amino acids: CASTAPEQGPNYGYTF. The CDR3 bases are TGTGCCAGTACCGCCCCGGAGCAGGGCCCAAACTATGGCTACACCTTC.

The chain combines TRBV4-3 with TRBJ2-2, with 10 positions matching TRBD1. This CDR3 has 15 residues. CDR1 LGHNA and CDR2 YSLEER come from the germline V gene. Unmatched junction bases numbered 5, after V lost 7 bases and J lost 3 bases. The CDR3 DNA reads as TGCGCCAGCAAAAGGGACAGGGGAGACACCGGGGAGCTGTTTTTT. Translation: CASKRDRGDTGELFF.

This chain connects TRBV11-2 to TRBJ2-1; TRBD2 matches at 10 bases. J gave up 7 bases and V 7 bases, and 7 bases lay outside the gene matches. CDR1 and CDR2 (germline): SGHAT, FQNNGV. The CDR3 is 14 amino acids. The CDR3 coding sequence is TGTGCCAGCACCTCCGGGACTAGCGTTAATGAGCAGTTCTTC. Translated, it gives CASTSGTSVNEQFF.

The V and J genes are TRBV24-1 and TRBJ1-4, with D uncertain. The CDR3 length is 15 residues. Germline CDR1 reads KGHDR; CDR2 reads SFDVKD. V shed 0 bases and J shed 7 bases, with 11 bases lying between them. CDR3 region: CATSDLVGGREKLFF. The CDR3 bases are TGTGCCACCAGTGATTTGGTCGGCGGGCGTGAAAAACTGTTTTTT.

The chain carries TRBV21-1 and TRBJ2-7; the listed D gene, TRBD2, was not tested against the DNA. TRBV21-1 is described as a pseudogene. The CDR3 is 15 amino acids. Here the CDR3 DNA reads TGTGCCAGCAGCAAAACGGGCGAAGCGGGCTACGAGCAGTACGTC. It specifies CASSKTGEAGYEQYV.

The chain recombines TRBV11-3 with TRBJ2-6, with TRBD1 as a possible D gene (5 bases). Looked up from germline, CDR1 is SGHNT and CDR2 is YENEEA. This CDR3 contains 18 residues. Between the trimmed V and J ends, which lost 3 bases and 1 base, there was a span of 16 bases. CDR3 in DNA: TGTGCCAGCAGCTTTAGCCAGGGCCTAACGTCTGGGGCCAACGTCCTGACTTTC. Translating it yields CASSFSQGLTSGANVLTF.

The chain employs TRBV5-1 and TRBJ2-1, with 11 bases that match TRBD2. The germline V gene has CDR1 SGHRS and CDR2 YFSETQ. The trim removed 3 bases at V and 5 bases at J, leaving 13 bases unmatched. The CDR3 runs to 18 residues. The CDR3 nucleotides are TGCGCCAGCAGCTCCGAACAATGGACTAGCGGGTTGAACAATGAGCAGTTCTTC. Encoded protein: CASSSEQWTSGLNNEQFF.

This clone was found a few times. This chain links TRBV30 with TRBJ2-7; 11 nucleotides align to TRBD2. The trim removed 3 bases at V and 7 bases at J, leaving 8 bases unmatched. In germline, CDR1 is GTSNPN, CDR2 SVGIG (reference sequence). The CDR3 loop spans 14 amino acids. The CDR3 DNA sequence: TGTGCCTGGAGGCTAGCGGGAGGCACGAGGGAGCAGTACTTC. This translates into CAWRLAGGTREQYF.

The chain combines TRBV19 with TRBJ1-4; maybe TRBD1 (6 bases). CDR1 and CDR2 from the germline V gene are LNHDA and SQIVND (reference sequence). There are 13 residues in the CDR3. Trimming left V 4 bases short and J 10 bases short, with 13 bases between. This chain's CDR3 is CASSRQENSKLFF. CDR3 nucleotides: TGTGCCAGTAGTAGACAGGAAAACTCAAAACTGTTTTTT.

The rearrangement links TRBV30 to TRBJ2-2, with 9 positions matching TRBD1. The trim removed 5 bases at V and 5 bases at J, leaving 6 bases unmatched. The germline V gene encodes CDR1 GTSNPN and CDR2 SVGIG (reference sequence). CDR3 length equals 14 residues. The CDR3, as DNA: TGTGCCTGGCGACAGGGGGGCTGGACCGGGGAGCTGTTTTTT. Translated, it gives CAWRQGGWTGELFF. Based on the CDR3 plus reference TRBV30 and TRBJ2-2, the full variable domain is SQTIHQWPATLVQPVGSPLSLECTVEGTSNPNLYWYRQAAGRGLQLLFYSVGIGQISSEVPQNLSASRPQDRQFILSSKKLLLSDSGFYLCAWRQGGWTGELFFGEGSRLTVL.

V and J are TRBV18 and TRBJ2-4, with TRBD1 identical over 10 bases. Germline CDR1 is KGHSH and CDR2 is LQKENI. Germline trimming cut 0 bases from V and 0 bases from J; bases unmatched to any gene: 8. This CDR3 contains 19 residues. CDR3 DNA: TGTGCCAGCTCACCACCGACAGGGGGCGGCCTTCTAGCCAAAAACATTCAGTACTTC. Encoded protein: CASSPPTGGGLLAKNIQYF.

This chain links TRBV11-2 with TRBJ2-7; D gene uncertain. Trimming stripped 7 bases from V and 2 bases from J, with 12 bases between. The CDR3 consists of 13 residues. CDR1 is SGHAT and CDR2 is FQNNGV in the germline V gene. The CDR3 region is CASTRSRPYEQYF. The DNA for the CDR3 is TGTGCCAGCACCCGGTCGCGGCCCTACGAGCAGTACTTC.

J is TRBJ2-7 and V is TRBV5-1; 13 bases align to TRBD2. The CDR3 spans 15 residues. Trimming cost V 5 bases and J 4 bases; bases outside gene matches: 6. The germline V gene has CDR1 SGHRS and CDR2 YFSETQ. CDR3 in DNA: TGCGCCAGCAGTCTGGGGACTAGCGGGACGTACGAGCAGTACTTC. It yields the protein CASSLGTSGTYEQYF.

The J gene is TRBJ2-7, the V gene TRBV5-4, with a tentative D call TRBD1 (6 bases). Germline lookup yields CDR1 SGHNT and CDR2 YYREEE (reference sequence). This CDR3 has 17 residues. Between the trimmed V and J ends, which lost 4 bases and 3 bases, there was a span of 23 bases. CDR3 sequence reads: CASSPPPGRGTLYEQYF. The CDR3 DNA is TGTGCCAGCAGCCCACCCCCGGGCAGGGGAACGCTCTACGAGCAGTACTTC.

V gene TRBV11-2 combines with J gene TRBJ2-7; D is unresolved. Looked up from germline, CDR1 is SGHAT and CDR2 is FQNNGV. The CDR3 extends over 14 amino acids. V was shortened by 3 bases and J by 5 bases, with 14 bases between the two germline ends. This CDR3 is CASSFSPRVNEQYF. The CDR3, as DNA: TGTGCCAGCAGCTTCTCTCCACGGGTGAACGAGCAGTACTTC.

CDR3 in amino acids: CASSPGGVSYNSPLHF. CDR3 nucleotides: TGTGCCAGCTCCCCGGGAGGGGTGTCCTATAATTCACCCCTCCACTTT. The chain uses TRBV5-4 and TRBJ1-6; D is possibly TRBD1 (5 bases). The germline V gene encodes CDR1 SGHNT and CDR2 YYREEE (reference sequence). V was cut by 7 bases and J by 1 base, with 15 bases left in between. The CDR3 is made up of 16 amino acids.